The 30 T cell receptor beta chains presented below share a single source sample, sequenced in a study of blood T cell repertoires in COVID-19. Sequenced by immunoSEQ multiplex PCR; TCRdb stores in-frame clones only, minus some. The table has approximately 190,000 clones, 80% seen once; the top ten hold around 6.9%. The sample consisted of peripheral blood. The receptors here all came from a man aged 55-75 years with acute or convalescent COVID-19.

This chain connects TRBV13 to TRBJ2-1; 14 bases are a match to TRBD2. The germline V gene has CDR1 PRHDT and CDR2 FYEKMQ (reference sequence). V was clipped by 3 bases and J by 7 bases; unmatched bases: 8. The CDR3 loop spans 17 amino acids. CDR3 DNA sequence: TGTGCCAGCAGCTTCGCCAGACTAGCGGGGGGGTGGAATGAGCAGTTCTTC. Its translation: CASSFARLAGGWNEQFF.

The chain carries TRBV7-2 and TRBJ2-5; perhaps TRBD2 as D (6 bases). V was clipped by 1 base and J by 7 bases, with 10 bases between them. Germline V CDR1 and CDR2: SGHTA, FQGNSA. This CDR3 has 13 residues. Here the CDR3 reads CASSLGRDGTQYF. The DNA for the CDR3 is TGTGCCAGCAGCTTAGGGAGGGACGGGACCCAGTACTTC.

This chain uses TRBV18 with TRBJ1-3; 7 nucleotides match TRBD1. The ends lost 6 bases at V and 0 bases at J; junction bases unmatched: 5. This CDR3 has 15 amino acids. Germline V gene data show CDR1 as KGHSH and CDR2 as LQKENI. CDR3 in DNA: TGTGCCAGCTCGCAGGGACAGACCTCTGGAAACACCATATATTTT. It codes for CASSQGQTSGNTIYF. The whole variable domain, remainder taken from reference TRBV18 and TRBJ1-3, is NAGVMQNPRHLVRRRGQEARLRCSPMKGHSHVYWYRQLPEEGLKFMVYLQKENIIDESGMPKERFSAEFPKEGPSILRIQQVVRGDSAAYFCASSQGQTSGNTIYFGEGSWLTVV.

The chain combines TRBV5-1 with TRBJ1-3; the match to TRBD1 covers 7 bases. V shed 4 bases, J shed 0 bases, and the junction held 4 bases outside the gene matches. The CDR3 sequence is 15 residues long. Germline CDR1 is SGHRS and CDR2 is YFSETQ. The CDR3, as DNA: TGCGCCAGCAGCGCGGGACAGTCCTCTGGAAACACCATATATTTT. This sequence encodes CASSAGQSSGNTIYF. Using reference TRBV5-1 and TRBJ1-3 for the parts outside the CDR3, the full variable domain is KAGVTQTPRYLIKTRGQQVTLSCSPISGHRSVSWYQQTPGQGLQFLFEYFSETQRNKGNFPGRFSGRQFSNSRSEMNVSTLELGDSALYLCASSAGQSSGNTIYFGEGSWLTVV.

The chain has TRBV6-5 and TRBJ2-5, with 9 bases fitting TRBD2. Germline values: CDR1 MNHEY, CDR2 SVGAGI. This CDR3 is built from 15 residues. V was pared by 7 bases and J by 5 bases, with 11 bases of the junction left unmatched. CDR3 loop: CASTVSGSVIETQYF. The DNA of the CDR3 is TGTGCCAGCACCGTTAGCGGGAGCGTCATCGAGACCCAGTACTTC.

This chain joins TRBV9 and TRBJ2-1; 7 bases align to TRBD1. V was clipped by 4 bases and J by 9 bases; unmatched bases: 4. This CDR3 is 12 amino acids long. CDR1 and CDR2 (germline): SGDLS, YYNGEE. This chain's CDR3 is CASSPPGGEQFF. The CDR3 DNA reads TGTGCCAGCAGCCCCCCAGGGGGTGAGCAGTTCTTC.

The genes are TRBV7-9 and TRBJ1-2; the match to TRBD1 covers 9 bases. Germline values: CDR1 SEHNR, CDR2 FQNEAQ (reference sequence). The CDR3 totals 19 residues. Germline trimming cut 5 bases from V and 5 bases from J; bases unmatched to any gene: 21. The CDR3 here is CASSTHPGTGSLFTYGYTF. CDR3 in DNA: TGTGCCAGCAGCACACACCCTGGGACAGGGTCTCTCTTCACTTATGGCTACACCTTC.

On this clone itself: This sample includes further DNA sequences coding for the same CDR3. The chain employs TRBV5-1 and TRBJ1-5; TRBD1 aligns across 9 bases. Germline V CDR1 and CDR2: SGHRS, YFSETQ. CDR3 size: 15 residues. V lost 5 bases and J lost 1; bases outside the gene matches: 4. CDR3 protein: CASRPTGGSNQPQHF. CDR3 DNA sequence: TGCGCCAGCAGGCCTACAGGGGGCAGCAATCAGCCCCAGCATTTT.

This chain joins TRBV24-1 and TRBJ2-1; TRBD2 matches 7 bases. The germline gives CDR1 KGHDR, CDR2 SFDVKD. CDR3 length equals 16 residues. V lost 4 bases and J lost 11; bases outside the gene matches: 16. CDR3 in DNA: TGTGCCACCAGTGAAGAAGCGGGATGGTATTCACCTAAGCAGTTCTTC. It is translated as CATSEEAGWYSPKQFF.

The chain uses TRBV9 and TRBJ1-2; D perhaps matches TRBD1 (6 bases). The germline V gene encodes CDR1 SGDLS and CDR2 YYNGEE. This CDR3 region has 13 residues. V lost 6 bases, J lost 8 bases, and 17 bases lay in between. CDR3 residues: CASTRGGLRGYTF. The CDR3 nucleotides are TGTGCCAGCACCCGTGGGGGCCTCCGGGGCTACACCTTC.

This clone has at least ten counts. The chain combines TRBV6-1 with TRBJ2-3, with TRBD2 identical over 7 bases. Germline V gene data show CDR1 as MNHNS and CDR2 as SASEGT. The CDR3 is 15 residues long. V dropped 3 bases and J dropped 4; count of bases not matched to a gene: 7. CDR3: CASSDGAGEADTQYF. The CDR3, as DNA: TGTGCCAGCAGTGATGGGGCGGGAGAGGCAGATACGCAGTATTTT.

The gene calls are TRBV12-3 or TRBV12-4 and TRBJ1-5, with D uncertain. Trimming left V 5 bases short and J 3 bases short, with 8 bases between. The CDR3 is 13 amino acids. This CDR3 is CASSQRPNQPQHF. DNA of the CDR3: TGTGCCAGCAGTCAGAGGCCCAATCAGCCCCAGCATTTT.

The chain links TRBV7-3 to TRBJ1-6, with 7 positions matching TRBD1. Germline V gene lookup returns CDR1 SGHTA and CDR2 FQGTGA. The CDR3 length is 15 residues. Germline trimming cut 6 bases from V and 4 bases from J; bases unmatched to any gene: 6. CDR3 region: CASSQTGEYNSPLHF. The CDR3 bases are TGTGCCAGCAGTCAAACAGGGGAATATAATTCACCCCTCCACTTT. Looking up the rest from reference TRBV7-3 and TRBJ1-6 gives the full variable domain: GAGVSQTPSNKVTEKGKYVELRCDPISGHTALYWYRQSLGQGPEFLIYFQGTGAADDSGLPNDRFFAVRPEGSVSTLKIQRTERGDSAVYLCASSQTGEYNSPLHFGNGTRLTVT.

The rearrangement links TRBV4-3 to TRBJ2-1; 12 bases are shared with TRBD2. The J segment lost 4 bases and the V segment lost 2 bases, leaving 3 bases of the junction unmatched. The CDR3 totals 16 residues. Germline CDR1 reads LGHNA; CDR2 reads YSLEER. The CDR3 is CASSQRTSGAYNEQFF. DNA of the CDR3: TGCGCCAGCAGCCAACGGACTAGCGGGGCTTACAATGAGCAGTTCTTC.

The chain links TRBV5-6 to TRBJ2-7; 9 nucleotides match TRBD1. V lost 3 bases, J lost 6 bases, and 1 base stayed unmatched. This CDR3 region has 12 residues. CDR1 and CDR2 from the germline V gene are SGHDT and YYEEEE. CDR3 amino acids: CASSSDRGEQYF. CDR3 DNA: TGTGCCAGCAGCTCGGACAGGGGCGAGCAGTACTTC.

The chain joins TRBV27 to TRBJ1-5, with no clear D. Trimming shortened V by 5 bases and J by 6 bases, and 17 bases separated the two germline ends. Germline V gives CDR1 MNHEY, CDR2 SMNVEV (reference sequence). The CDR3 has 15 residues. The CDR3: CASSPGERSSQPQHF. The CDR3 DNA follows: TGTGCCAGCAGTCCCGGGGAGAGGTCTAGTCAGCCCCAGCATTTT.

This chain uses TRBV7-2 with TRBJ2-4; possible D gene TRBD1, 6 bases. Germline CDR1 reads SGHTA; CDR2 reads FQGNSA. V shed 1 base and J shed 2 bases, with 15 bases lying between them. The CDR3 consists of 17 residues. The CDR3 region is CASSLGPTGNSKNIQYF. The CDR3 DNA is TGTGCCAGCAGCTTAGGACCTACAGGGAACTCCAAAAACATTCAGTACTTC.

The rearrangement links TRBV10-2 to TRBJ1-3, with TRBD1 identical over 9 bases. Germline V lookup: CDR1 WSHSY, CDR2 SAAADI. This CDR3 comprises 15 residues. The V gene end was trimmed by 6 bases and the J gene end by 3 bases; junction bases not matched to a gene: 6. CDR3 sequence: CASRSTGGGGNTIYF. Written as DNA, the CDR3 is TGCGCCAGCAGAAGTACAGGGGGCGGTGGAAACACCATATATTTT.

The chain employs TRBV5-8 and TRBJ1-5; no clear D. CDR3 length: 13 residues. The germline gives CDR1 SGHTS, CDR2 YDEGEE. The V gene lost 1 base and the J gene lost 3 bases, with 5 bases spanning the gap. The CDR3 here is CASSLFYNQPQHF. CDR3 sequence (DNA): TGTGCCAGCAGCTTGTTTTACAATCAGCCCCAGCATTTT.

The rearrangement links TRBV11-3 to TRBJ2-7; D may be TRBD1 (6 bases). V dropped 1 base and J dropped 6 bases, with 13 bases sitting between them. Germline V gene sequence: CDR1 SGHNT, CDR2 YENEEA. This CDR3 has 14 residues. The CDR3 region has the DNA TGTGCCAGCAGCTTAGCGGCAGGGACAAGCGAGCAGTACTTC. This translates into CASSLAAGTSEQYF.

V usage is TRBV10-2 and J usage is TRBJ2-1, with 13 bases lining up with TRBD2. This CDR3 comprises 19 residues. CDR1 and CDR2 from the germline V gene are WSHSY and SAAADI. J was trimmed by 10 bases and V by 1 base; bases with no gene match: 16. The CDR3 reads CASSEWELAGGEVAGEQFF. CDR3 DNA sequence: TGCGCCAGCAGTGAGTGGGAACTAGCGGGGGGGGAGGTTGCGGGAGAGCAGTTCTTC.

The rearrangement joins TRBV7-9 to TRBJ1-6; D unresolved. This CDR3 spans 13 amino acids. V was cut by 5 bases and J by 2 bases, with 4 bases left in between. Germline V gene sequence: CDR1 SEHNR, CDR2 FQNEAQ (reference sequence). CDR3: CASSPAYNSPLHF. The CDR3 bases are TGTGCCAGCAGCCCCGCCTATAATTCACCCCTCCACTTT. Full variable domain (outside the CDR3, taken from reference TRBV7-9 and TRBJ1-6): DTGVSQNPRHKITKRGQNVTFRCDPISEHNRLYWYRQTLGQGPEFLTYFQNEAQLEKSRLLSDRFSAERPKGSFSTLEIQRTEQGDSAMYLCASSPAYNSPLHFGNGTRLTVT.

The CDR3: CASSLDQTDTQYF. The CDR3 nucleotides are TGTGCCAGCAGCTTAGACCAGACAGATACGCAGTATTTT. J is TRBJ2-3 and V is TRBV11-3; D not resolved. Germline V gene lookup returns CDR1 SGHNT and CDR2 YENEEA. There are 13 residues in the CDR3. The ends were cut back, 0 bases at V and 3 bases at J, with 4 bases in the middle.

CDR3 sequence reads: CASSLGGRVPDEQYF. The CDR3 nucleotides are TGTGCCAGCAGCTTGGGCGGGAGAGTTCCCGACGAGCAGTACTTC. The V call is TRBV5-6, the J call TRBJ2-7; 7 bases line up with TRBD2. V dropped 0 bases and J dropped 5; count of bases not matched to a gene: 8. This CDR3 contains 15 residues. Germline CDR1 reads SGHDT; CDR2 reads YYEEEE. Using reference TRBV5-6 and TRBJ2-7 for the parts outside the CDR3, the full variable domain is DAGVTQSPTHLIKTRGQQVTLRCSPKSGHDTVSWYQQALGQGPQFIFQYYEEEERQRGNFPDRFSGHQFPNYSSELNVNALLLGDSALYLCASSLGGRVPDEQYFGPGTRLTVT.

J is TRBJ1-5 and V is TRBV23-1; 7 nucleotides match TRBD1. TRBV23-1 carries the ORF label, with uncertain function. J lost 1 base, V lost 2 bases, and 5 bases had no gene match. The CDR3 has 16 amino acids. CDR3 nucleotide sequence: TGCGCCAGCAGTCAACGTGGACAGGCGAGCAATCAGCCCCAGCATTTT. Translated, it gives CASSQRGQASNQPQHF.

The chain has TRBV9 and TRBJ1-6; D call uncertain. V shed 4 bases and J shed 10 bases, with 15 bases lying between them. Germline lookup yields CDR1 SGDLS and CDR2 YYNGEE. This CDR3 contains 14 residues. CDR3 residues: CASSNPGKDSPLHF. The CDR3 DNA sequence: TGTGCCAGCAGCAACCCGGGGAAGGACTCACCCCTCCACTTT.

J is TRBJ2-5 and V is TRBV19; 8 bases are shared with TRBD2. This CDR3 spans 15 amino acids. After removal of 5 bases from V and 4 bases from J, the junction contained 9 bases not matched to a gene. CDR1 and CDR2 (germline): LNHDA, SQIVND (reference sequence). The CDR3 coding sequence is TGTGCCAGTAGTCCTCCCTTCGGGGGGGGAGAGACCCAGTACTTC. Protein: CASSPPFGGGETQYF. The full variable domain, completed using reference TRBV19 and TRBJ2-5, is DGGITQSPKYLFRKEGQNVTLSCEQNLNHDAMYWYRQDPGQGLRLIYYSQIVNDFQKGDIAEGYSVSREKKESFPLTVTSAQKNPTAFYLCASSPPFGGGETQYFGPGTRLLVL.

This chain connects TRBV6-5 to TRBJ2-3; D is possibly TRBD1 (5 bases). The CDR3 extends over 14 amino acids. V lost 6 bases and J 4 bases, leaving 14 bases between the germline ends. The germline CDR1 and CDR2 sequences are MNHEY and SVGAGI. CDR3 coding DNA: TGTGCCAGCAGAGTCCAGGGTAGTGCAGATACGCAGTATTTT. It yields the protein CASRVQGSADTQYF.

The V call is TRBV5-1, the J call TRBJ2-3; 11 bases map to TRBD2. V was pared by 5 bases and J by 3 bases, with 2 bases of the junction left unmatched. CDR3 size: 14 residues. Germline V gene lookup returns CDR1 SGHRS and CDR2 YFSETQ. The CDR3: CASRASGGTDTQYF. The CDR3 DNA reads TGCGCCAGCAGGGCTAGCGGGGGGACAGATACGCAGTATTTT.

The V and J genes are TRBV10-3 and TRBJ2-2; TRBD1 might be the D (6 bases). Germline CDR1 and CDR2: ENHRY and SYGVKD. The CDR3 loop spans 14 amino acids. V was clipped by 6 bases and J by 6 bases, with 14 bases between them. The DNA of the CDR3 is TGTGCCATCAGAACAGGGAAAAATGCCGGGGAGCTGTTTTTT. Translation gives CAIRTGKNAGELFF.